This record looks at one TCR beta chain sequence and its context. These data are taken from a study of CD8+CD57+ T cells in acquired aplastic anemia. Whoever was chosen for sequencing had shown CD8+CD57+ cell expansion by flow cytometry. Template material for TCR beta VDJ and CDR3 profiling consisted of genomic DNA. Each CDR3 protein is one row after TCRdb ran MiXCR on the reads. The data contain roughly 500,000 distinct CDR3 sequences, more than 25% of them singletons. This CDR3 has 14 residues. V dropped 7 bases and J dropped 1 base, with 14 bases sitting between them. CDR1 and CDR2 from the germline V gene are MGHDK and SYGVNS.

This rearrangement joins TRBV25-1 to TRBJ2-7, with D tentatively TRBD1 (6 bases). Sequenced sample: sorted CD4+, CD8+, or CD8+CD57+ T cells (not recorded which) from PBMCs. The receptor comes from a human donor with aplastic anemia. The CDR3, as DNA: TGTGCCAGCACCGAAACCGGGACATCCTACGAGCAGTACTTC. This gives the protein CASTETGTSYEQYF.